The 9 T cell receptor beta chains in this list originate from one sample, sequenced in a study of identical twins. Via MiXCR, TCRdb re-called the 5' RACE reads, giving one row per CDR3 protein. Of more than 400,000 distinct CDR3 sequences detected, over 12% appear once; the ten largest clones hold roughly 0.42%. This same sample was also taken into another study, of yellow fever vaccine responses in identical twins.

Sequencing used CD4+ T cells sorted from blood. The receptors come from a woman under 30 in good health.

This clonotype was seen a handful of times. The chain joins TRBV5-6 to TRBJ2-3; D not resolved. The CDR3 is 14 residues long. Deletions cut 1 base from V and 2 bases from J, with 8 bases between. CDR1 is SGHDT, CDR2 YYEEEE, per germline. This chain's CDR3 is CASSLPGDTDTQYF. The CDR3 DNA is TGTGCCAGCAGCTTGCCTGGGGACACAGATACGCAGTATTTT.

CDR3 nucleotides: TGTGCCAGCAGCAGACAGGCGGCTGGCAATCAGCCCCAGCATTTT. Translating gives CASSRQAAGNQPQHF. J is TRBJ1-5 and V is TRBV6-1; D possibly corresponds to TRBD1 (6 bases). The CDR3 runs to 15 residues. The V end was cut by 6 bases, the J end by 2 bases, with 14 bases between. Germline V gives CDR1 MNHNS, CDR2 SASEGT.

CDR3 protein: CASSSGLAGGYVYNEQFF. The CDR3 nucleotides read TGCGCCAGCAGCTCGGGGTTAGCGGGAGGATACGTCTACAATGAGCAGTTCTTC. The chain employs TRBV5-1 and TRBJ2-1, with 10 nucleotides matching TRBD2. The CDR3 runs 18 residues. V dropped 3 bases and J dropped 3; count of bases not matched to a gene: 12. Germline V lookup: CDR1 SGHRS, CDR2 YFSETQ. Full variable domain (missing parts from reference TRBV5-1 and TRBJ2-1): KAGVTQTPRYLIKTRGQQVTLSCSPISGHRSVSWYQQTPGQGLQFLFEYFSETQRNKGNFPGRFSGRQFSNSRSEMNVSTLELGDSALYLCASSSGLAGGYVYNEQFFGPGTRLTVL.

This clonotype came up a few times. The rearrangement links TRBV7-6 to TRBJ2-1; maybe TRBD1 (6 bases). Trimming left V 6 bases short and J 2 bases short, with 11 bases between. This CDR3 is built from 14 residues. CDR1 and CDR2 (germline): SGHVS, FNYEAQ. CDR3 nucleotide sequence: TGTGCCAGCAGTTTACAGGGCGCCTACAATGAGCAGTTCTTC. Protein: CASSLQGAYNEQFF.

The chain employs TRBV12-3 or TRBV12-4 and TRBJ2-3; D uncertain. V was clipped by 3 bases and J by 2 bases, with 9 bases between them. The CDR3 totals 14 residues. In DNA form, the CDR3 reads TGTGCCAGCAGTTTTTTGCAGAACACAGATACGCAGTATTTT. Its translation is CASSFLQNTDTQYF.

CDR3 sequence reads: CASSDEAGGTDTQYF. The CDR3 nucleotides read TGTGCCAGCAGTGACGAGGCAGGGGGCACAGATACGCAGTATTTT. The J gene is TRBJ2-3, the V gene TRBV6-4; D possibly corresponds to TRBD1 (6 bases). CDR1 MRHNA and CDR2 SNTAGT come from the germline V gene. V lost 2 bases and J 1 base, leaving 10 bases between the germline ends. There are 15 residues in the CDR3.

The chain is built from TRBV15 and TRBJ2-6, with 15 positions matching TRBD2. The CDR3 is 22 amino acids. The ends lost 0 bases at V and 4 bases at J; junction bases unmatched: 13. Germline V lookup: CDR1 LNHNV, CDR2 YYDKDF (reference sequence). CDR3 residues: CATSRDFSAGTSGRSGANVLTF. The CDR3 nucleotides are TGTGCCACCAGCAGAGATTTTTCCGCCGGGACTAGCGGGAGGTCAGGGGCCAACGTCCTGACTTTC. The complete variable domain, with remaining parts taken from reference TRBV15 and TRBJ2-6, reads DAMVIQNPRYQVTQFGKPVTLSCSQTLNHNVMYWYQQKSSQAPKLLFHYYDKDFNNEADTPDNFQSRRPNTSFCFLDIRSPGLGDTAMYLCATSRDFSAGTSGRSGANVLTFGAGSRLTVL.

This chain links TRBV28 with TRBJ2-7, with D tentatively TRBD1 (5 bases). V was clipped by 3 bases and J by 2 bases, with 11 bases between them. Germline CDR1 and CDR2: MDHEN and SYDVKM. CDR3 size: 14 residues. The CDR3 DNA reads TGTGCCAGCAGTTTTTCGGCAGGGACCTACGAGCAGTACTTC. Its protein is CASSFSAGTYEQYF.

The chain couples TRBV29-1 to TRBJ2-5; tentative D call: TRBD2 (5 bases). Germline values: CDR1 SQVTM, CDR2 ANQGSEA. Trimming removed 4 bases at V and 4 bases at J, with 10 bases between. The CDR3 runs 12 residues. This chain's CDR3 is CSVVEVSETQYF. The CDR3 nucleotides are TGCAGCGTTGTGGAGGTTTCAGAGACCCAGTACTTC.